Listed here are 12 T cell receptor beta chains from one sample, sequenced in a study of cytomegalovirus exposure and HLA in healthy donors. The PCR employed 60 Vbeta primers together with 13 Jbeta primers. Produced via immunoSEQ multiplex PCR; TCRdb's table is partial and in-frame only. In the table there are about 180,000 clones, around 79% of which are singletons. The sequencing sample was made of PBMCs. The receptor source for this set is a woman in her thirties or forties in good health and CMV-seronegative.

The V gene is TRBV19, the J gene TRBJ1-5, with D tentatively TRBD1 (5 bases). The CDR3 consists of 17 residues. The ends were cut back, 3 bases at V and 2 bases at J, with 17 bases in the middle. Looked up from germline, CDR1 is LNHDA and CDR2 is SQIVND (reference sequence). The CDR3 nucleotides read TGTGCCAGTAGTATTCCCAGGGCCACCAGGGGCAATCAGCCCCAGCATTTT. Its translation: CASSIPRATRGNQPQHF.

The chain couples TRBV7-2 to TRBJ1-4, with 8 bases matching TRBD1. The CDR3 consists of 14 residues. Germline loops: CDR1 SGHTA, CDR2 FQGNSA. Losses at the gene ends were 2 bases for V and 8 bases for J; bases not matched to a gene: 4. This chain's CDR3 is CASSLQGASEKLFF. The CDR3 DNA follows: TGTGCCAGCAGCTTACAGGGGGCGAGCGAAAAACTGTTTTTT.

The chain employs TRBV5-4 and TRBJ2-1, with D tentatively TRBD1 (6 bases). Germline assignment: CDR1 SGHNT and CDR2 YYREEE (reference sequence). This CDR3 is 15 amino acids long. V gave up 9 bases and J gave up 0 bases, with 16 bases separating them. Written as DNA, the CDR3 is TGTGCCATTCATAAAGCGGACAGCTCCTACAATGAGCAGTTCTTC. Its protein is CAIHKADSSYNEQFF.

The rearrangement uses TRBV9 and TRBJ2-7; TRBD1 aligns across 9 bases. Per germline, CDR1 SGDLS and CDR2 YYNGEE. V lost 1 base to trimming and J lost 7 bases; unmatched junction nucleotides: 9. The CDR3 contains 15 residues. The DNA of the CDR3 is TGTGCCAGCAGCGTATCCGTGGACAGGGGTTCTGAGCAGTACTTC. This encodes CASSVSVDRGSEQYF.

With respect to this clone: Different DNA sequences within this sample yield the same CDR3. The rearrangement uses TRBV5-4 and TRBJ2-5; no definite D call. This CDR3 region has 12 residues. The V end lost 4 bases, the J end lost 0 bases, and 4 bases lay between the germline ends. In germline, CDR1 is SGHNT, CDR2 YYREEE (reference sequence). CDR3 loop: CASSPYQETQYF. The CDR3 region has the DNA TGTGCCAGCAGCCCGTACCAAGAGACCCAGTACTTC.

Written as DNA, the CDR3 is TGTGCCTGGAGTAGCGGCGATCAGCAGGAGAGTTGGGTTGTTCAGCCCCAGCATTTT. This codes for CAWSSGDQQESWVVQPQHF. This sequence joins TRBV30 and TRBJ1-5; no reliable D call. Germline V CDR1 and CDR2: GTSNPN, SVGIG (reference sequence). Between the trimmed V and J ends, which lost 2 bases and 6 bases, there was a span of 29 bases. The CDR3 runs 19 residues.

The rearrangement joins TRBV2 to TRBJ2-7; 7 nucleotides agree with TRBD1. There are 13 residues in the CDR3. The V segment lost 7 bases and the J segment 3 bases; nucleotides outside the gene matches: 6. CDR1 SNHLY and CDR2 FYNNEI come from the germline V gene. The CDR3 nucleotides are TGTGCCAGCATAGGGGGCCACAGCTACGAGCAGTACTTC. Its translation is CASIGGHSYEQYF.

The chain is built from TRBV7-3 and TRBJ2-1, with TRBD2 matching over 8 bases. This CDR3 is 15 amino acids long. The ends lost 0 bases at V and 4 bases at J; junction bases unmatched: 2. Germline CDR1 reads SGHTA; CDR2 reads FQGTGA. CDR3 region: CASSLTSGVYNEQFF. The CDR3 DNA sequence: TGTGCCAGCAGCTTAACTAGCGGGGTGTACAATGAGCAGTTCTTC.

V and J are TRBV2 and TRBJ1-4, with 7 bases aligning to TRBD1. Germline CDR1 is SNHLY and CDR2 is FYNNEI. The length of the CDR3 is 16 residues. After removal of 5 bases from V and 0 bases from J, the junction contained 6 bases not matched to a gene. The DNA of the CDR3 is TGTGCCAGCAGTCTCGACAGGGTGGCAACTAATGAAAAACTGTTTTTT. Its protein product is CASSLDRVATNEKLFF.

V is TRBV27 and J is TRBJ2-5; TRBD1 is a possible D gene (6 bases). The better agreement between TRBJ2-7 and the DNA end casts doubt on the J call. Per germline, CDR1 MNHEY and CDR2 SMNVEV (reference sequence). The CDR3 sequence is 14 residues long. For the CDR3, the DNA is TGTGCCAGCAGTTCCCAAGGGGGTAGCTACGAGCAGTACTTC. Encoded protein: CASSSQGGSYEQYF.

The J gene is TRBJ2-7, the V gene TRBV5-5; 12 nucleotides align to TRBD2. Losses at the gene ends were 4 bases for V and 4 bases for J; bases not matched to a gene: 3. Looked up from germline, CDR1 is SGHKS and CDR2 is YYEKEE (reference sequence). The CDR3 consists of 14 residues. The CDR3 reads CASSQTSGRYEQYF. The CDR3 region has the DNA TGTGCCAGCAGCCAAACTAGCGGGAGGTACGAGCAGTACTTC.

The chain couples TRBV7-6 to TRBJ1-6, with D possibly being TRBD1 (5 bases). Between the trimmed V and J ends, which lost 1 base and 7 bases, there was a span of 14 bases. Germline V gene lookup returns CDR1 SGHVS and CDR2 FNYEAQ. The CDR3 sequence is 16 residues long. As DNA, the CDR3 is TGTGCCAGCAGCTTAGAGCAGGGTCTAGCGAATTCACCCCTCCACTTT. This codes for CASSLEQGLANSPLHF. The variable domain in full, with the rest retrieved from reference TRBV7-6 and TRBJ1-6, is GAGVSQSPRYKVTKRGQDVALRCDPISGHVSLYWYRQALGQGPEFLTYFNYEAQQDKSGLPNDRFSAERPEGSISTLTIQRTEQRDSAMYRCASSLEQGLANSPLHFGNGTRLTVT.